These 7 T cell receptor beta chains came from one sample sequenced in a study of cytomegalovirus exposure and HLA in healthy donors (dated by TCRdb to the late 2010s). Receptor libraries were prepared by the immunoSEQ multiplex PCR assay. Not all clones reach the TCRdb copy of this immuneACCESS table, which keeps in-frame sequences only. Checked studies attribute under half of the gap to unresolved V genes and leave the rest unexplained. The sample has roughly 70,000 clones on record, 95% to 96% of them singletons. In total, the top ten clones hold 4.5% of the sample. The sequenced sample was PBMCs. The receptors were gathered from a woman under 30 in good health and CMV-seropositive.

The chain links TRBV4-1 to TRBJ2-7, with 7 nucleotides matching TRBD1. Germline V gene sequence: CDR1 MGHRA, CDR2 YSYEKL. The CDR3 contains 16 residues. Trimming at V came to 6 bases and at J to 6 bases, leaving 17 bases not matched to a gene. CDR3 amino acids: CASRANAGTASFEQYF. CDR3 coding DNA: TGCGCCAGCAGAGCCAACGCCGGGACAGCTTCTTTCGAGCAGTACTTC.

The chain joins TRBV6-5 to TRBJ1-1, with 7 bases that match TRBD1. The CDR3 loop spans 14 amino acids. V shed 7 bases, J shed 1 base, and the junction held 6 bases outside the gene matches. The V gene's germline CDR1 is MNHEY and CDR2 SVGAGI. CDR3 sequence (DNA): TGTGCCAGCACTCGGGACAGAACGAACACTGAAGCTTTCTTT. Translating gives CASTRDRTNTEAFF.

The V call is TRBV28, the J call TRBJ2-5; 7 nucleotides match TRBD1. With 6 bases clipped from V and 4 bases from J, the junction kept 2 bases outside the gene matches. Germline V CDR1 and CDR2: MDHEN, SYDVKM. There are 12 residues in the CDR3. The CDR3 DNA follows: TGTGCCAGCAGGACAGGGACAGAGACCCAGTACTTC. Protein product: CASRTGTETQYF.

This chain uses TRBV5-6 with TRBJ2-7, with a possible D match to TRBD1 (8 bases). V lost 4 bases, J lost 5 bases, and 16 bases lay in between. Germline V gene lookup returns CDR1 SGHDT and CDR2 YYEEEE. The CDR3 is made up of 14 amino acids. In nucleotides, the CDR3 is TGTGCCAGCAGCCAAACAGGGGGGGGGCACGAGCAGTACTTC. It encodes CASSQTGGGHEQYF.

V is TRBV5-1 and J is TRBJ2-1, with 7 bases aligning to TRBD2. After removal of 4 bases from V and 0 bases from J, the junction contained 4 bases not matched to a gene. This CDR3 is 15 amino acids long. The germline gives CDR1 SGHRS, CDR2 YFSETQ. This chain's CDR3 is CASSPSGTSYNEQFF. In DNA form, the CDR3 reads TGCGCCAGCAGCCCGAGCGGGACCTCCTACAATGAGCAGTTCTTC.

The V and J genes are TRBV27 and TRBJ1-4; 7 bases match TRBD1. Per the germline V gene, CDR1 is MNHEY and CDR2 is SMNVEV (reference sequence). The CDR3 runs to 14 residues. J lost 7 bases, V lost 10 bases, and 12 bases had no gene match. CDR3 nucleotides: TGTGCCACCACATCTGACAGGGAGAGTGAAAAACTGTTTTTT. It encodes CATTSDRESEKLFF.

This chain joins TRBV28 and TRBJ1-2; D is possibly TRBD1 (6 bases). Trimming shortened V by 6 bases and J by 8 bases, and 13 bases separated the two germline ends. From germline, CDR1 is MDHEN and CDR2 SYDVKM. The CDR3 consists of 12 residues. CDR3 DNA: TGTGCCAGCAGCCTCACAGGGAAGGGCTACACCTTC. Protein sequence: CASSLTGKGYTF.